This entry is about one T cell receptor beta chain. Its target is unknown. V lost 7 bases to trimming and J lost 8 bases, with 15 bases between them. This CDR3 is built from 13 residues. Germline loops: CDR1 SGHRS, CDR2 YFSETQ. This sample stems from a study of shared clonotypes between healthy human individuals. Whole-study findings and limits: Researchers found naive subsets generally carried larger estimated richness than memory subsets.

Some clones are missing from TCRdb's copy, which holds only in-frame ones; the method was immunoSEQ multiplex PCR. This sample has around 2.5 million clones, with 90% to 95% found just once. The chain has TRBV5-1 and TRBJ1-4, with D maybe TRBD1 (6 bases). The specimen was naive CD4+ T cells from PBMCs. The sample's subset: CD45RA+ positively selected. The sequence was obtained from a man aged 18 to 29 in good health. Some clones in this sample may be carry-over from other donors' samples. This CDR3 reads CASADHREEKLFF. CDR3 in DNA: TGCGCCAGCGCCGACCACAGGGAAGAAAAACTGTTTTTT. Based on the CDR3 plus reference TRBV5-1 and TRBJ1-4, the full variable domain is KAGVTQTPRYLIKTRGQQVTLSCSPISGHRSVSWYQQTPGQGLQFLFEYFSETQRNKGNFPGRFSGRQFSNSRSEMNVSTLELGDSALYLCASADHREEKLFFGSGTQLSVL.